A selection of T cell receptor beta chains follows, all from one sample in a study. TCRdb reprocessed the 5' RACE reads with MiXCR, giving one entry per CDR3 protein. The data show roughly 64,000 distinct CDR3 sequences, roughly 22% seen once. Sequencing was done on a sample of memory CD4+ T cells sorted from a lymph node. Receptors were obtained from a female donor with breast cancer. The CDR3 runs from the conserved cysteine through the conserved F or W. Fields, in order: D gene, V gene, J gene, clone size, CDR3 DNA, CDR3 protein. A D gene is named only where the DNA matches it firmly. Clone size is stated in some rows and not others, as once, few, many or a class when expanded.

d_gene: -
v_gene: TRBV5-1
j_gene: TRBJ1-1
abundance: many
CDR3nt: TGCGCCAGCAGCTTGAAGGGGACTGAAGCTTTCTTT
CDR3aa: CASSLKGTEAFF

d_gene: TRBD1
v_gene: TRBV5-6
j_gene: TRBJ1-2
abundance: once
CDR3nt: TGTGCCAGCAGCTTGGTCGCAGGGGGTGGTGGCTACACCTTC
CDR3aa: CASSLVAGGGGYTF

d_gene: -
v_gene: TRBV27
j_gene: TRBJ1-4
abundance: -
CDR3nt: TGTGCCAGCAGTTCAGGGTGCGCGGGTGAAAAACTGTTTTTT
CDR3aa: CASSSGCAGEKLFF

d_gene: -
v_gene: TRBV6-6
j_gene: TRBJ2-5
abundance: many
CDR3nt: TGTGCCAGCAGTTACCCAATCAGTGATAAAGAGACCCAGTACTTC
CDR3aa: CASSYPISDKETQYF

d_gene: TRBD1
v_gene: TRBV5-1
j_gene: TRBJ1-1
abundance: few
CDR3nt: TGCGCCAGCAGCTTGGGGGACAGCCAGTACGGGAATGGAGCTTTCTTT
CDR3aa: CASSLGDSQYGNGAFF

d_gene: -
v_gene: TRBV5-6
j_gene: TRBJ2-1
abundance: few
CDR3nt: TGTGCCAGCAGCACGGCTGCCGAGGACCACAATGAGCAGTTCTTC
CDR3aa: CASSTAAEDHNEQFF

d_gene: TRBD2
v_gene: TRBV20-1
j_gene: TRBJ2-5
abundance: -
CDR3nt: TGCAGTGCTAGCGCCGGGACTAGCGGGCAAGAGACCCAGTACTTC
CDR3aa: CSASAGTSGQETQYF

d_gene: TRBD1
v_gene: TRBV6-1
j_gene: TRBJ2-6
abundance: -
CDR3nt: TGTGCCAGCAGTAAACAGGGGGCAGCTGGGGCCAACGTCCTGACTTTC
CDR3aa: CASSKQGAAGANVLTF

d_gene: -
v_gene: TRBV27
j_gene: TRBJ2-1
abundance: few
CDR3nt: TGTGCCAGCATGTCCCGTTTCTTACTATCCGGGACACTTAGTCCGGAGCAGTTCTTC
CDR3aa: CASMSRFLLSGTLSPEQFF

d_gene: -
v_gene: TRBV5-1
j_gene: TRBJ2-7
abundance: few
CDR3nt: TGCGCCAGCTCCGACCCTACGACCCCCTACGAGCAGTACTTC
CDR3aa: CASSDPTTPYEQYF

d_gene: TRBD2
v_gene: TRBV20-1
j_gene: TRBJ2-7
abundance: -
CDR3nt: TGCAGTGCTAGTTCAGCGGGAGGTGGCGAGCAGTACTTC
CDR3aa: CSASSAGGGEQYF

d_gene: TRBD1
v_gene: TRBV18
j_gene: TRBJ1-6
abundance: -
CDR3nt: TGTGCCAGCTCACCCCGGGACAGGCAAAATTCACCCCTCCACTTT
CDR3aa: CASSPRDRQNSPLHF

d_gene: TRBD2
v_gene: TRBV5-5
j_gene: TRBJ2-7
abundance: few
CDR3nt: TGTGCCAGCAGTTCGAGCGGGGGGGGCTACGAGCAGTACTTC
CDR3aa: CASSSSGGGYEQYF

d_gene: TRBD1
v_gene: TRBV11-3
j_gene: TRBJ2-1
abundance: -
CDR3nt: TGTGCCAGCAGCTTAGGTGGGACAGCTGAGGAGCAGTTCTTC
CDR3aa: CASSLGGTAEEQFF

d_gene: TRBD1
v_gene: TRBV5-4
j_gene: TRBJ2-7
abundance: -
CDR3nt: TGTGCCAGCAGCGATACAGGGGGTTCTCGCGAGCGGTACTTC
CDR3aa: CASSDTGGSRERYF

d_gene: -
v_gene: TRBV9
j_gene: TRBJ2-1
abundance: -
CDR3nt: TGTGCCAGCAGCGTAGGGGACCCCGAGATGGGTGAGCAGTTCTTC
CDR3aa: CASSVGDPEMGEQFF

d_gene: TRBD2
v_gene: TRBV9
j_gene: TRBJ2-7
abundance: many
CDR3nt: TGTGCCAGCAGCTCTGGACTAGCGAATGAGCAGTACTTC
CDR3aa: CASSSGLANEQYF

d_gene: -
v_gene: TRBV14
j_gene: TRBJ1-2
abundance: -
CDR3nt: TGTGCCAGCAGCCGACAAAGGGCTAACTATGGCTACACCTTC
CDR3aa: CASSRQRANYGYTF

d_gene: TRBD2
v_gene: TRBV12-3/TRBV12-4
j_gene: TRBJ2-2
abundance: -
CDR3nt: TGTGCCAGCAGACTAAGCGGGAGTGGTGGGGAGCTGTTTTTT
CDR3aa: CASRLSGSGGELFF

d_gene: TRBD1
v_gene: TRBV9
j_gene: TRBJ1-5
abundance: few
CDR3nt: TGTGCCAGCAGCCCCGAGACAGGGAGGGATCAGCCCCAGCATTTT
CDR3aa: CASSPETGRDQPQHF

d_gene: -
v_gene: TRBV7-9
j_gene: TRBJ1-6
abundance: -
CDR3nt: TGTGCCAGCAGCTTAGCCAGCTATAATTCACCCCTCTACTTT
CDR3aa: CASSLASYNSPLYF

d_gene: TRBD1
v_gene: TRBV7-2
j_gene: TRBJ1-2
abundance: many
CDR3nt: TGTGCCAGCAGCTTTGTGGGGACAGGAAATAACTATGGCTACACCTTC
CDR3aa: CASSFVGTGNNYGYTF

d_gene: -
v_gene: TRBV3-1
j_gene: TRBJ1-1
abundance: few
CDR3nt: TGTGCCAGCAGCCCCTGGGCTGGTAGCACTGAAGCTTTCTTT
CDR3aa: CASSPWAGSTEAFF

d_gene: -
v_gene: TRBV25-1
j_gene: TRBJ2-4
abundance: -
CDR3nt: TGTGCCAGCAGTCTGCAGGGTCACATTCAGTACTTC
CDR3aa: CASSLQGHIQYF

d_gene: TRBD2
v_gene: TRBV3-1
j_gene: TRBJ2-2
abundance: -
CDR3nt: TGTGCCAGCAGCCTAGGGTGGGGACTAGTCGGCGGGGGGCTGTTTTTT
CDR3aa: CASSLGWGLVGGGLFF

d_gene: -
v_gene: TRBV7-8
j_gene: TRBJ2-7
abundance: -
CDR3nt: TGTGCCAGCAGCTTAGCGAGGGACTCCGAGCAGTACTTC
CDR3aa: CASSLARDSEQYF

d_gene: TRBD1
v_gene: TRBV24-1
j_gene: TRBJ1-1
abundance: -
CDR3nt: TGTGCCACCACAGGGACAGCGAACACTGAAGTTTTCTTT
CDR3aa: CATTGTANTEVFF

d_gene: -
v_gene: TRBV6-1
j_gene: TRBJ1-5
abundance: many
CDR3nt: TGTGCCAGCAGGGCGGAGGTTAGCAATCAGCCCCAGCATTTT
CDR3aa: CASRAEVSNQPQHF

d_gene: -
v_gene: TRBV29-1
j_gene: TRBJ1-2
abundance: medium-sized
CDR3nt: TGCAGCGTTGAATCTTGGGGGGGCGATGGCTACACCTTC
CDR3aa: CSVESWGGDGYTF

d_gene: -
v_gene: TRBV5-6
j_gene: TRBJ1-5
abundance: many
CDR3nt: TGTGCCAGCAGCTTGTTGGGTTATAGCAATCAGCCCCAGCATTTT
CDR3aa: CASSLLGYSNQPQHF

d_gene: -
v_gene: TRBV3-1
j_gene: TRBJ1-4
abundance: -
CDR3nt: TGTGCCAGCAGCCAATCCACGGACCTGAGTGAAAAACTGTTTTTT
CDR3aa: CASSQSTDLSEKLFF

d_gene: -
v_gene: TRBV7-9
j_gene: TRBJ2-5
abundance: many
CDR3nt: TGTGCCAGCAGCTTCGCCGGAGGGGGAGAGACCCAGTACTTC
CDR3aa: CASSFAGGGETQYF

d_gene: TRBD2
v_gene: TRBV20-1
j_gene: TRBJ2-5
abundance: many
CDR3nt: TGCAGTGCTAGAGTTCTAGCGGCACCTAACAAGACCCAGTACTTC
CDR3aa: CSARVLAAPNKTQYF

d_gene: -
v_gene: TRBV7-2
j_gene: TRBJ1-1
abundance: -
CDR3nt: TGTGCCAGCAGCTTAGCTCCAGTTATGAACACTGAAGCTTTCTTT
CDR3aa: CASSLAPVMNTEAFF

d_gene: TRBD2
v_gene: TRBV20-1
j_gene: TRBJ2-3
abundance: few
CDR3nt: TGCAGTGCTAGAGATGGGACGCGGGAGCCGCGTACAGATGCGCAGTATTTT
CDR3aa: CSARDGTREPRTDAQYF

d_gene: -
v_gene: TRBV7-2
j_gene: TRBJ2-7
abundance: -
CDR3nt: TGTGCCAGCAGCTTGATTACAGAGGGCGAGCAGTACTTC
CDR3aa: CASSLITEGEQYF

d_gene: -
v_gene: TRBV5-1
j_gene: TRBJ1-3
abundance: -
CDR3nt: TGCGCCAGCAGCCGGGGTCAGGGAAGCAGAAACACCATATATTTT
CDR3aa: CASSRGQGSRNTIYF

d_gene: -
v_gene: TRBV7-9
j_gene: TRBJ2-5
abundance: -
CDR3nt: TGTGCCAGCAGCTTAGTGGGTAGAGCTTCATCACAAGAGACCCAGTACTTC
CDR3aa: CASSLVGRASSQETQYF

d_gene: -
v_gene: TRBV6-6
j_gene: TRBJ2-7
abundance: -
CDR3nt: TGTGCCAGCAGTTACTCGATGGGGCTTCATTCCTACGAGCAGTACTTC
CDR3aa: CASSYSMGLHSYEQYF

d_gene: -
v_gene: TRBV28
j_gene: TRBJ1-1
abundance: -
CDR3nt: TGTGCCAGCAGGCCAGGACAGTTGAACGCTGAAGCTTTCTTT
CDR3aa: CASRPGQLNAEAFF

d_gene: -
v_gene: TRBV11-2
j_gene: TRBJ2-5
abundance: few
CDR3nt: TGTGCCAGCAGCTTTCGTCGAGGCAGGGGTGGCGAGACCCAGTACTTC
CDR3aa: CASSFRRGRGGETQYF

d_gene: TRBD1
v_gene: TRBV7-2
j_gene: TRBJ1-5
abundance: -
CDR3nt: TGTGCCAGCAGCTTGACAGGGGGCGCGTCCAATCAGCCCCAGCATTTT
CDR3aa: CASSLTGGASNQPQHF

d_gene: -
v_gene: TRBV5-1
j_gene: TRBJ1-2
abundance: few
CDR3nt: TGCGCCAGCAGCTTGGACAGGAATGGCTACACCTTC
CDR3aa: CASSLDRNGYTF

d_gene: -
v_gene: TRBV5-1
j_gene: TRBJ1-1
abundance: -
CDR3nt: TGCGCCAGCAGCTTGTTTGGCGGGTCCACTGAAGCTTTCTTT
CDR3aa: CASSLFGGSTEAFF

d_gene: -
v_gene: TRBV6-5
j_gene: TRBJ1-2
abundance: many
CDR3nt: TGTGCCAGCAGCCCCCCCAGGGGCGGTGGCTACACCTTC
CDR3aa: CASSPPRGGGYTF

d_gene: TRBD1
v_gene: TRBV7-2
j_gene: TRBJ2-1
abundance: many
CDR3nt: TGTGCCAGCAGCTCCCGACAGGGGGACAATGAGCAGTTCTTC
CDR3aa: CASSSRQGDNEQFF

d_gene: -
v_gene: TRBV2
j_gene: TRBJ1-5
abundance: -
CDR3nt: TGTGCCAGCAACGCGGACCGATCCAATCAGCCCCAGCATTTT
CDR3aa: CASNADRSNQPQHF

d_gene: -
v_gene: TRBV7-9
j_gene: TRBJ1-1
abundance: once
CDR3nt: TGTGCCAGCAGCCTCACAACGATAAACACTGAAGCTTTCTTT
CDR3aa: CASSLTTINTEAFF